One sample yielded the 9 T cell receptor beta chains listed below, sequenced in a study. TCRdb analysed the RT-PCR reads with MiXCR anew, one entry per CDR3 protein. The sample lists 550,000 to 750,000 distinct CDR3 sequences; 12% to 15% were seen once. The sequencing input was memory CD4+ T cells from blood. The receptors derive from a female donor in good health, serving as a healthy control.

This clonotype was picked up a small number of times. Written as DNA, the CDR3 is TGTGCCAGCAGTCCTCTCCAACTCACTAGCGGCTTCTCCAATGAGCAGTTCTTC. The encoded protein is CASSPLQLTSGFSNEQFF. This chain connects TRBV27 to TRBJ2-1, with 8 bases identical to TRBD2. The germline gives CDR1 MNHEY, CDR2 SMNVEV (reference sequence). There are 18 residues in the CDR3. V shed 5 bases and J 6 bases; nucleotides not matched to a gene: 18.

This clonotype was found a few times. The chain employs TRBV5-6 and TRBJ1-6, with D hard to call. With 0 bases removed from V and 12 bases from J, the gap between germline ends came to 7 bases. The germline gives CDR1 SGHDT, CDR2 YYEEEE. This CDR3 is built from 12 residues. This CDR3 reads CASSLGTLPLHF. DNA for the CDR3: TGTGCCAGCAGCTTGGGGACTTTACCCCTCCACTTT.

This clonotype was picked up a small number of times. This chain joins TRBV18 and TRBJ2-1; D is perhaps TRBD2 (6 bases). Trimming cost V 3 bases and J 1 base, with 7 bases left between them. CDR3 length equals 14 residues. Germline V gene lookup returns CDR1 KGHSH and CDR2 LQKENI. CDR3 DNA: TGTGCCAGCTCACCGGAGGGTTCCTACAATGAGCAGTTCTTC. Residues: CASSPEGSYNEQFF.

This rearrangement joins TRBV12-3 or TRBV12-4 to TRBJ1-1, with TRBD1 matching 10 bases. Trimming removed 7 bases from V and 5 bases from J; junction bases left unmatched: 13. This CDR3 contains 16 residues. The CDR3 loop reads CASTITLTGGVTEAFF. In DNA form, the CDR3 reads TGTGCCAGCACTATAACGTTGACAGGGGGCGTTACTGAAGCTTTCTTT.

The V and J genes are TRBV5-6 and TRBJ1-1, with D perhaps matching TRBD1 (5 bases). The CDR3 sequence is 14 residues long. Germline V CDR1 and CDR2: SGHDT, YYEEEE. V gave up 4 bases and J gave up 0 bases, with 10 bases separating them. As DNA, the CDR3 is TGTGCCAGCAGCAGGGGTCACCTGAACACTGAAGCTTTCTTT. Amino acids: CASSRGHLNTEAFF.

With regard to this clonotype: The junction shows a germline mismatch at one end, possibly a read error. J is TRBJ2-4 and V is TRBV20-1, with a weak D call TRBD1 (5 bases). The CDR3 is 15 amino acids. CDR1 is DFQATT and CDR2 is SNEGSKA in the germline V gene (reference sequence). CDR3 coding DNA: TGCAGTGCTAGAGCCAGGGTCTCGGTGGTGGACATTAAGTACTTC. It yields the protein CSARARVSVVDIKYF.

The J gene is TRBJ1-1, the V gene TRBV3-1; 9 bases align to TRBD1. Looked up from germline, CDR1 is LGHDT and CDR2 is YNNKEL (reference sequence). CDR3 length: 15 residues. V was clipped by 4 bases and J by 2 bases; unmatched bases: 5. The CDR3 DNA follows: TGTGCCAGCAGCCTAAGGGACAGGGATAACACTGAAGCTTTCTTT. Its translation: CASSLRDRDNTEAFF. The entire variable domain, with the rest obtained from reference TRBV3-1 and TRBJ1-1, is as follows: DTAVSQTPKYLVTQMGNDKSIKCEQNLGHDTMYWYKQDSKKFLKIMFSYNNKELIINETVPNRFSPKSPDKAHLNLHINSLELGDSAVYFCASSLRDRDNTEAFFGQGTRLTVV.

The table lists this clonotype with many counts. The chain couples TRBV24-1 to TRBJ1-2, with TRBD1 matching 7 bases. The CDR3 extends over 17 amino acids. Germline V gene sequence: CDR1 KGHDR, CDR2 SFDVKD. Germline trimming cut 3 bases from V and 6 bases from J; bases unmatched to any gene: 15. This chain's CDR3 is CATSDTGQVGLFDGYTF. The CDR3 bases are TGTGCCACCAGTGATACCGGACAGGTGGGCCTATTTGATGGCTACACCTTC.

This clonotype has more than one count but fewer than ten. The chain joins TRBV11-2 to TRBJ2-1; 8 nucleotides align to TRBD2. The CDR3 loop spans 15 amino acids. V lost 2 bases and J lost 9; bases outside the gene matches: 9. Germline loops: CDR1 SGHAT, CDR2 FQNNGV. The CDR3 DNA sequence: TGTGCCAGCAGCTTATTCTCGGGAGGGCACCGTGAGCAGTTCTTC. Translated, it gives CASSLFSGGHREQFF. The full variable domain, completed using reference TRBV11-2 and TRBJ2-1, is EAGVAQSPRYKIIEKRQSVAFWCNPISGHATLYWYQQILGQGPKLLIQFQNNGVVDDSQLPKDRFSAERLKGVDSTLKIQPAKLEDSAVYLCASSLFSGGHREQFFGPGTRLTVL.